Shown below are 13 T cell receptor beta chains from a single sample sequenced in a study of tumor-infiltrating lymphocytes in localized non-small cell lung cancer. Here immunoSEQ multiplex PCR was the method, and the copy in TCRdb shows in-frame clones only, minus some. The table shows about 7,000 clones, with just under 75% occurring only once. The specimen was uninvolved lung tissue not adjacent to the tumor. These receptors came from a human donor with non-small cell lung cancer.

The rearrangement joins TRBV7-2 to TRBJ1-1, with 8 bases aligning to TRBD1. Trimming took 1 base from V and 0 from J; bases not matched to a gene: 4. Germline loops: CDR1 SGHTA, CDR2 FQGNSA. This CDR3 is built from 16 residues. CDR3 region: CASSLGTGIMNTEAFF. CDR3 DNA sequence: TGTGCCAGCAGCTTAGGGACAGGGATAATGAACACTGAAGCTTTCTTT.

This clone was observed a handful of times. The V gene is TRBV18, the J gene TRBJ1-6, with no clear D. This CDR3 contains 13 residues. The germline V gene encodes CDR1 KGHSH and CDR2 LQKENI. V was pared by 3 bases and J by 5 bases, with 5 bases between. The CDR3 DNA sequence: TGTGCCAGCTCACCCGTTGATAATTCACCCCTCCACTTT. Translated, it gives CASSPVDNSPLHF.

The chain couples TRBV19 to TRBJ1-4, with 7 bases identical to TRBD1. The germline V gene encodes CDR1 LNHDA and CDR2 SQIVND (reference sequence). This CDR3 has 16 residues. J lost 5 bases, V lost 2 bases, and 8 bases had no gene match. The CDR3 DNA sequence: TGTGCCAGTAGTATATTGGGGGGGACAGCAAATGAAAAACTGTTTTTT. Its protein is CASSILGGTANEKLFF.

The rearrangement joins TRBV29-1 to TRBJ1-5; D not certain. CDR1 and CDR2 from the germline V gene are SQVTM and ANQGSEA. V shed 5 bases and J shed 3 bases, with 11 bases lying between them. CDR3 length: 13 amino acids. CDR3: CSVQGNVNQPQHF. The CDR3 DNA is TGCAGCGTTCAAGGGAATGTCAATCAGCCCCAGCATTTT.

This chain uses TRBV21-1 with TRBJ2-2; the table names TRBD2, a call not compared with the DNA. TRBV21-1 is deemed a pseudogene. The CDR3 contains 16 residues. This chain's CDR3 is CASSKGLGGANGELFF. The CDR3 region has the DNA TGTGCCAGCAGCAAAGGGCTAGGGGGGGCGAACGGGGAGCTGTTTTTT.

This clone was observed once. The chain recombines TRBV7-9 with TRBJ1-1; TRBD1 matches at 7 bases. The V gene end was trimmed by 5 bases and the J gene end by 4 bases; junction bases not matched to a gene: 7. The CDR3 sequence is 14 residues long. Germline lookup yields CDR1 SEHNR and CDR2 FQNEAQ (reference sequence). The CDR3 bases are TGTGCCAGCAGCACTAGACAGGGTCTCACTGAAGCTTTCTTT. Its translation is CASSTRQGLTEAFF.

The chain carries TRBV5-1 and TRBJ2-1; TRBD1 aligns across 8 bases. V was clipped by 4 bases and J by 0 bases; unmatched bases: 6. The CDR3 is 16 residues long. Germline V CDR1 and CDR2: SGHRS, YFSETQ. The CDR3 protein is CASSPGQESSYNEQFF. Written as DNA, the CDR3 is TGCGCCAGCAGCCCGGGACAGGAGAGCTCCTACAATGAGCAGTTCTTC.

The V gene is TRBV7-6, the J gene TRBJ1-4; D is possibly TRBD1 (5 bases). This CDR3 contains 14 residues. V shed 5 bases and J shed 7 bases, with 14 bases lying between them. From germline, CDR1 is SGHVS and CDR2 FNYEAQ. The CDR3 reads CASSPEGRIEKLFF. DNA for the CDR3: TGTGCCAGCAGCCCGGAGGGGAGGATTGAAAAACTGTTTTTT.

This clone was detected only a few times. The rearrangement links TRBV6-5 to TRBJ1-1; D possibly corresponds to TRBD1 (6 bases). Trimming pared 6 bases from V and 10 bases from J, leaving 24 bases between. The germline CDR1 and CDR2 sequences are MNHEY and SVGAGI. The CDR3 sequence is 15 residues long. The CDR3 protein is CASRASLGTHQGAFF. The CDR3 DNA is TGTGCCAGCAGAGCCTCCCTCGGGACACACCAGGGAGCTTTCTTT.

V usage is TRBV6-6 and J usage is TRBJ2-7, with D tentatively TRBD2 (6 bases). Per the germline V gene, CDR1 is MNHNY and CDR2 is SVGAGI (reference sequence). The CDR3 length is 15 residues. The V end lost 6 bases, the J end lost 5 bases, and 20 bases lay between the germline ends. CDR3 bases: TGTGCCAGCAGCCCCACAAGGGAGGTTATCCACGAGCAGTACTTC. Translating it yields CASSPTREVIHEQYF.

The rearrangement joins TRBV10-3 to TRBJ2-5; 9 nucleotides align to TRBD2. Germline CDR1 ENHRY, CDR2 SYGVKD. J was trimmed by 5 bases and V by 2 bases; bases with no gene match: 12. The CDR3 sequence is 17 residues long. CDR3 in DNA: TGTGCCATCAGTGAGGATAATAGCGGGGGAGGAAGGGAGACCCAGTACTTC. Amino acid sequence: CAISEDNSGGGRETQYF.

This clone showed up just once. The CDR3 is CASSLKRFTDTQYF. The CDR3 DNA reads TGTGCCAGCAGCTTGAAGCGCTTCACAGATACGCAGTATTTT. The genes are TRBV5-6 and TRBJ2-3; D is unresolved. V lost 1 base, J lost 2 bases, and 8 bases lay in between. The CDR3 loop spans 14 amino acids. Germline V gene data show CDR1 as SGHDT and CDR2 as YYEEEE.

This CDR3 is CASSFRRQGNEQFF. The CDR3 DNA reads TGTGCCAGCAGTTTCCGCCGACAGGGGAATGAGCAGTTCTTC. The gene calls are TRBV28 and TRBJ2-1; 8 bases match TRBD1. Trimming took 3 bases from V and 7 from J; bases not matched to a gene: 5. Looked up from germline, CDR1 is MDHEN and CDR2 is SYDVKM. CDR3 size: 14 residues.